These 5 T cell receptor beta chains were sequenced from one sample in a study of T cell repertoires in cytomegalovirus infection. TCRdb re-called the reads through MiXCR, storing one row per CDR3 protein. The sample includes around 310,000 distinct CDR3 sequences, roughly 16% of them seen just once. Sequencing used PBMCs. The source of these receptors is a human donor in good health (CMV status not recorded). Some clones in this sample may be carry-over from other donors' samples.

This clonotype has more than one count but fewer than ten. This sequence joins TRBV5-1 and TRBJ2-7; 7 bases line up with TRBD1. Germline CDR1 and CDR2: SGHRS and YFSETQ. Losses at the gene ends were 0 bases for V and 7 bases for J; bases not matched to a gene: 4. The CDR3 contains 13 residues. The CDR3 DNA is TGCGCCAGCAGCTTGGGACAGGGATCTGAGCAGTACTTC. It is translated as CASSLGQGSEQYF. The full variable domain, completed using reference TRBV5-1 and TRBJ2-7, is KAGVTQTPRYLIKTRGQQVTLSCSPISGHRSVSWYQQTPGQGLQFLFEYFSETQRNKGNFPGRFSGRQFSNSRSEMNVSTLELGDSALYLCASSLGQGSEQYFGPGTRLTVT.

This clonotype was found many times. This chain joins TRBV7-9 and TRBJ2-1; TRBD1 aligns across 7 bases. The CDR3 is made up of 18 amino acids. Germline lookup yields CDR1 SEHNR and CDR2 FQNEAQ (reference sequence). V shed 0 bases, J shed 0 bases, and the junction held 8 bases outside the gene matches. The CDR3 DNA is TGTGCCAGCAGCTTAGCCTTACTCCGGGACAGCTCCTACAATGAGCAGTTCTTC. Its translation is CASSLALLRDSSYNEQFF.

For the CDR3, the DNA is TGTGCCAGCAGTGGGGGGACAATAAAGCAGTACTTC. It codes for CASSGGTIKQYF. This rearrangement joins TRBV2 to TRBJ2-7; D might be TRBD1 (6 bases). Per germline, CDR1 SNHLY and CDR2 FYNNEI. V was pared by 4 bases and J by 8 bases, with 12 bases between. The CDR3 is made up of 12 amino acids.

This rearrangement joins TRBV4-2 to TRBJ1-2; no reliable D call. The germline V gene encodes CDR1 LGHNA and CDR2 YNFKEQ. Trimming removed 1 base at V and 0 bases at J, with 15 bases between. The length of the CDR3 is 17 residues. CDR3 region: CASSQVKALSANYGYTF. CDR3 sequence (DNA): TGTGCCAGCAGCCAAGTGAAGGCGTTGTCGGCTAACTATGGCTACACCTTC.

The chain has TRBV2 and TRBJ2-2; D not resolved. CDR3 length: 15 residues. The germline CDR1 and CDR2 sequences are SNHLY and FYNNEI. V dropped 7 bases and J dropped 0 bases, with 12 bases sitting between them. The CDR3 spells CASKSRLTNTGELFF. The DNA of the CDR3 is TGTGCCAGCAAGTCCCGACTCACGAACACCGGGGAGCTGTTTTTT.